One T cell receptor beta chain is described in this entry. This clonotype was seen more than once but under ten times. The specificity of this receptor is unknown. Base qualities are not at hand, and no much larger clone is one base apart. Library construction relied on 5' RACE. The instrument given in TCRdb is Illumina HiSeq 2500. A second PCR of 7 to 11 cycles was run with a J-beta primer mix and a sample-barcoded 5' primer. Each TCR beta cDNA molecule received a unique molecular identifier from a template-switch 5' adaptor carrying 12 random nucleotides. At least 2.5 million CDR3-containing paired-end reads were obtained from each sample. First-strand cDNA was synthesized from all RNA with the Mint cDNA synthesis kit, primed by a TRBC-specific oligonucleotide. Following uracil-DNA glycosylase treatment, a first 18-cycle PCR with universal primers M1SS and BC2_uni_R was performed on all cDNA. On the study's bioinformatics: Each sample was normalized by randomly selecting 1 million high-quality reads, each carrying a distinct molecular identifier. Reads with shared molecular identifiers were discarded instead of being binned into consensus sequences. MiTCR, with a Q25 quality threshold and the strictest error-elimination algorithm, was used for CDR3 identification, clonotype clustering and error correction. A nonparametric unseen species model with Euler transformation was used to estimate lower-bound total TCR beta diversity. The public reads were run again by TCRdb, first through fastp at Q25 and then through MiXCR, and only productive beta chains were kept. When rows share a CDR3 protein, they turn into one entry using the most common DNA and genes. Clone size and V and J calls follow TCRdb, not the original study. Counted in this sample were over a million distinct CDR3 sequences; about 23% of them appeared once. Together, the top ten hold around 0.75% of the sample.

The donors were 40 or so Caucasian individuals from Russia, aged roughly 6 to 90 years, who were systemically healthy. Around 10 milliliters of peripheral blood were collected from each donor into EDTA-treated Vacutainer tubes. PBMCs were isolated by Ficoll-Paque density-gradient centrifugation, with at least 7 million obtained per sample. Total RNA was extracted from PBMCs with Trizol reagent, with at least 5.5 micrograms obtained per sample. For every donor, an aliquot of PBMCs went through flow cytometry to measure the percentages of naive CD45RAhigh/CD27high T cells. The sample originates from a study of blood T cells in healthy people across ages (dated by TCRdb to between 2015 and 2016). The study in broad terms: Template switching captured roughly one uniquely barcoded TCR beta cDNA molecule per two T cells in model experiments. Using deep sequencing normalized with unique cDNA molecular identifiers, the study measured how TCR beta repertoire diversity changes with age. The donors were split into four age groups: young (average about 15 years), middle-aged (around 37), aged (approximately 60) and long-lived (82). Using the same blood draw, the study looked at two additional independent replicas of 1 million unique cDNA reads for two donors, one aged 18 to 29 and the other aged 80 or older.

Summary of the overall study and its limitations: The percentage of naive T cells measured by flow cytometry correlated strongly with observed TCR beta diversity. Total diversity estimates from one million sequenced T cells were considered lower bounds and underestimates. Because profiling used bulk unsorted PBMCs, naive and antigen-experienced compartments could not be compared conclusively. The CMV infection status of donors was not known, potentially confounding age-related changes in expanded clonotypes. As age increased, observed TCR beta diversity per million T cells dropped in a roughly linear way, and a significant reduction was already evident by age 40. Compared with the aged group, more naive CD4+ T cells, fewer expanded clones and increased TCR diversity were shown by the long-lived group, suggesting age selection.

Trimming takes 4 bases from V and 2 bases from J, and the germline ends sit 11 bases apart. CDR1 and CDR2 were assigned from the germline V gene as SNHLY and FYNNEI. Including cysteine and phenylalanine, the CDR3 has 14 amino acids. The DNA shown is the 42-base CDR3, in frame from base 1. The same data also contributed to another study, on T cells of mothers and their children. As that second study puts it: Donors were nine systemically healthy Caucasian individuals: three mothers and their six children. cDNA synthesis used all of the extracted RNA, with 1.5 ug of RNA in each 15 ul reaction. In the second PCR, sample barcodes and 2-4 random nucleotides were introduced via the M1S primer. Over 8.5 million TCR beta CDR3 reads were obtained for each mother, and approximately 3 million reads were obtained for each child. TCR recombination output is similarly shaped by thymic selection in related and unrelated pairs, with a minor effect exerted by inherited differences. Related mother-child pairs always showed normalized repertoire overlap that was slightly higher than in unrelated mother-child pairs, though the difference was never significant. No persistent microchimeric T cell clones were detected, at a sensitivity of roughly 100 clones per million clonotypes. To look for features that set related mother-child pairs apart from unrelated individuals, the researchers ran deep NGS to compare the TCR beta repertoires of mothers and children. The mean age was about 37 +/- 4 years for the mothers and approximately 11 +/- 4 years for the children. After adapter ligation with NEBNext reagents, the libraries were sequenced on Illumina HiSeq 2000 with 100+100 nt paired-end reads. To prevent cross-contamination, the mother and child libraries were prepared a month apart and were sequenced in separate runs. For each donor, between roughly 450,000 and 2,200,000 distinct TCR beta clonotypes were identified. Naive TCR beta clonotypes were estimated from low-frequency clonotypes matched to each donor's FACS-determined naive share, without sorting.

The source of this sequence is a girl aged 2-10 years in good health. The sample comprised blood. The chain is assembled from TRBV2 and TRBJ1-1, and the D gene may be TRBD1, 5 bases matching. The DNA reads as follows: TGTGCCAGCAGTGCGATGGGGCTTAACACTGAAGCTTTCTTT. This gives the protein CASSAMGLNTEAFF.